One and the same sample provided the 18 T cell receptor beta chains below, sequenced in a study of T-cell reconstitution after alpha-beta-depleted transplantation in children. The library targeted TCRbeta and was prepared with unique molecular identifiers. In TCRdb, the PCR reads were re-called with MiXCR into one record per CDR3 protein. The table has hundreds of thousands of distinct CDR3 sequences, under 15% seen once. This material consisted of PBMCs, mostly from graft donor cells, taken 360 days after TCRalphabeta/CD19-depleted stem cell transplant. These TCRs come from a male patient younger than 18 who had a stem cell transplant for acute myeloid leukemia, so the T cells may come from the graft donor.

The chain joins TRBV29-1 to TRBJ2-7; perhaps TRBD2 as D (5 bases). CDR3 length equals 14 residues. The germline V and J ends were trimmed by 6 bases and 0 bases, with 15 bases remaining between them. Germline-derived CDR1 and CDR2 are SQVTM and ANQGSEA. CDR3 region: CSVPSGINSYEQYF. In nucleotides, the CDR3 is TGCAGCGTCCCTTCCGGGATCAACTCCTACGAGCAGTACTTC.

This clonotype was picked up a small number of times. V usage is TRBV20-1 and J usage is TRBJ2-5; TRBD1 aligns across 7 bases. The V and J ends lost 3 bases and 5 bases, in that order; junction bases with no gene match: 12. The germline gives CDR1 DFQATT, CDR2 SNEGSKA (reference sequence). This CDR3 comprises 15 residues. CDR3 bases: TGCAGTGCTAGGGGCGTTACAGGGGTGGAGGAGACCCAGTACTTC. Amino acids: CSARGVTGVEETQYF.

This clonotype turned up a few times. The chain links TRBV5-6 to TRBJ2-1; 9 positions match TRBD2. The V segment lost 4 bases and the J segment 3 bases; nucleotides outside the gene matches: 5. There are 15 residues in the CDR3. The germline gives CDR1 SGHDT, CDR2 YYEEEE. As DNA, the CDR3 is TGTGCCAGCAGCCGAAGCGGGAGGCACTACAATGAGCAGTTCTTC. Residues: CASSRSGRHYNEQFF. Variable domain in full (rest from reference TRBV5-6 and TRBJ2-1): DAGVTQSPTHLIKTRGQQVTLRCSPKSGHDTVSWYQQALGQGPQFIFQYYEEEERQRGNFPDRFSGHQFPNYSSELNVNALLLGDSALYLCASSRSGRHYNEQFFGPGTRLTVL.

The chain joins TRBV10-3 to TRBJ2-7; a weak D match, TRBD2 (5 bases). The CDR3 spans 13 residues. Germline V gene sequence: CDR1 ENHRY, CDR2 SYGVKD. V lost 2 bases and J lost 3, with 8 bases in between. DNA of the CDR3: TGTGCCATCAGTGAGGGGAGAATCTACGAGCAGTACTTC. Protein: CAISEGRIYEQYF.

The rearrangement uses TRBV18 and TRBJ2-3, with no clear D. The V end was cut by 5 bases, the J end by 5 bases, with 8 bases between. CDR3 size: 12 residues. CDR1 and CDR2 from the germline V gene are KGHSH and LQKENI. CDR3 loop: CASSSLEDTQYF. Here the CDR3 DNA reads TGTGCCAGCTCATCGTTAGAAGATACGCAGTATTTT.

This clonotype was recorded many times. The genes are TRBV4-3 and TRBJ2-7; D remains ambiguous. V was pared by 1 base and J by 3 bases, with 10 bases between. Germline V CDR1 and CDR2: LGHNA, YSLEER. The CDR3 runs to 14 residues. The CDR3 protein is CASSQALAVYEQYF. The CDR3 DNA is TGCGCCAGCAGCCAAGCTCTGGCGGTCTACGAGCAGTACTTC.

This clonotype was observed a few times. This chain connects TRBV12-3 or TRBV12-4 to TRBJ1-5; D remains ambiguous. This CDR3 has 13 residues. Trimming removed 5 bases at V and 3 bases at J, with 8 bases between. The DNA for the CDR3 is TGTGCCAGCAGTGGGAGGACCAATCAGCCCCAGCATTTT. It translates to CASSGRTNQPQHF.

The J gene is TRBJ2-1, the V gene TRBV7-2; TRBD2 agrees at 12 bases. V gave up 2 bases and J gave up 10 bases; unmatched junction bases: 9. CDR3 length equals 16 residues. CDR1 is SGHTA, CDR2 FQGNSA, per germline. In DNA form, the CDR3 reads TGTGCCAGCAGCTTATTAGGACTAGCGGGATTACGCGAGCAGTTCTTC. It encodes CASSLLGLAGLREQFF.

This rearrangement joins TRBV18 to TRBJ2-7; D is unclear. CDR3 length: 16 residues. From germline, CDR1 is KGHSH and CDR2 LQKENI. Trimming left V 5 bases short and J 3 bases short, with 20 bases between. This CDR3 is CASSTRVGARFYEQYF. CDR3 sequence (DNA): TGTGCCAGCTCAACCCGGGTGGGCGCCCGATTCTACGAGCAGTACTTC.

The CDR3 bases are TGTGCCAGCAGCTTATTAGACAGGATTTACGAGCAGTACTTC. This sequence encodes CASSLLDRIYEQYF. The V gene is TRBV7-2, the J gene TRBJ2-7; a weak D match, TRBD1 (6 bases). CDR3 length: 14 residues. Germline V gene sequence: CDR1 SGHTA, CDR2 FQGNSA. V dropped 2 bases and J dropped 4 bases, with 12 bases sitting between them.

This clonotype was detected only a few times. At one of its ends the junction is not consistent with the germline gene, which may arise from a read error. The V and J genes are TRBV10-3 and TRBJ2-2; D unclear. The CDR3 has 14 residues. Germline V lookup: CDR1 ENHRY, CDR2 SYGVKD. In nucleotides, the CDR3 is TGTGCCATCTGTGAGCCCGCGAGCACCGGGGAGCTGTTTTTT. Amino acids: CAICEPASTGELFF.

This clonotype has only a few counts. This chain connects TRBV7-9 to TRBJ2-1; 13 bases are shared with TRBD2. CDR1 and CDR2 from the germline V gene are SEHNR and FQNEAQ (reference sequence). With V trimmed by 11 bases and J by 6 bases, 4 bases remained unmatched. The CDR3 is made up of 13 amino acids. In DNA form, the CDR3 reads TGTGCCGGAACTAGCGGGAGGGCCAATGAGCAGTTCTTC. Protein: CAGTSGRANEQFF.

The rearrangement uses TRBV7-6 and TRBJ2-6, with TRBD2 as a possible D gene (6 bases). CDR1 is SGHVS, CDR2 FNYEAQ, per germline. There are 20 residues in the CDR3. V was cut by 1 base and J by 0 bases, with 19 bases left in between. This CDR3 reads CASSLVLSGTGNSGANVLTF. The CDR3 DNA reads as TGTGCCAGCAGCTTAGTCCTCTCCGGGACTGGAAACTCTGGGGCCAACGTCCTGACTTTC.

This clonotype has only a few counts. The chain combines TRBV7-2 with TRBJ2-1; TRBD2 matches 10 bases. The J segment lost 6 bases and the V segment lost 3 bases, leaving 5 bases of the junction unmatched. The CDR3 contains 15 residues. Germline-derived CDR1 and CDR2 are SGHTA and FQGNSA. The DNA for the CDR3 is TGTGCCAGCAGCTTTAGCGGGGGGCCGGGCAATGAGCAGTTCTTC. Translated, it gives CASSFSGGPGNEQFF. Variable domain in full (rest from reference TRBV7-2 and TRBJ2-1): GAGVSQSPSNKVTEKGKDVELRCDPISGHTALYWYRQSLGQGLEFLIYFQGNSAPDKSGLPSDRFSAERTGGSVSTLTIQRTQQEDSAVYLCASSFSGGPGNEQFFGPGTRLTVL.

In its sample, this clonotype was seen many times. Here the CDR3 reads CATSDTLAGEETQYF. CDR3 sequence (DNA): TGTGCCACCAGTGATACCCTAGCGGGGGAAGAGACCCAGTACTTC. The chain couples TRBV24-1 to TRBJ2-5; TRBD2 agrees at 10 bases. V lost 3 bases and J lost 3; bases outside the gene matches: 3. In germline, CDR1 is KGHDR, CDR2 SFDVKD. This CDR3 is built from 15 residues.

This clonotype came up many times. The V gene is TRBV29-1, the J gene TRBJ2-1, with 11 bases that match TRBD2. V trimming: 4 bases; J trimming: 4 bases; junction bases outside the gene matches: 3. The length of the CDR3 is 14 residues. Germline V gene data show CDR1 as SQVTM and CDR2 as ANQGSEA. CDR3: CSVALAGGYNEQFF. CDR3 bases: TGCAGCGTTGCTCTAGCGGGAGGTTACAATGAGCAGTTCTTC.

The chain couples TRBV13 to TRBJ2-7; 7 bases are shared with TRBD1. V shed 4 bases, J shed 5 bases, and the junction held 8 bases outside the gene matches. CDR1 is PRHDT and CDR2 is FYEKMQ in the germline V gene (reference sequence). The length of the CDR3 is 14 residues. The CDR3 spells CASSYIQGSDEQYF. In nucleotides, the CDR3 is TGTGCCAGCAGCTACATACAGGGGTCTGACGAGCAGTACTTC.

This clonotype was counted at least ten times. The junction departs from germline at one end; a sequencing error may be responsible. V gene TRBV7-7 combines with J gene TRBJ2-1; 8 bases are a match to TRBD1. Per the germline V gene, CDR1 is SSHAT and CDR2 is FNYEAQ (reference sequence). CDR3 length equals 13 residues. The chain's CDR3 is CASSSAEGTGWFF. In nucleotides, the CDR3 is TGTGCTAGCAGCTCTGCCGAGGGGACAGGTTGGTTCTTC.